The source of this T cell receptor (beta chain) is a study of blood T cell repertoires in COVID-19. TCRdb's copy holds only in-frame clones and misses some; the assay was immunoSEQ multiplex PCR. The sample gives 320,000 or so clones, roughly nine tenths of which show up once; approximately 5.5% is in the top ten. Self-reported history from a screening survey and questionnaire set each donor's cohort. The germline CDR1 and CDR2 sequences are SGHRS and YFSETQ. The V segment lost 4 bases and the J segment 0 bases; nucleotides outside the gene matches: 9. This CDR3 is built from 17 residues. The specimen sequenced was PBMCs or T cells enriched from blood (not recorded which). The receptor comes from a man aged 55-75 years who had recovered from COVID-19. The chain has TRBV5-1 and TRBJ2-1, with 8 nucleotides matching TRBD1. The CDR3 sequence: CASSAGTGASSYNEQFF. In DNA form, the CDR3 reads TGCGCCAGCAGCGCCGGGACAGGCGCTAGCTCCTACAATGAGCAGTTCTTC.